The 13 T cell receptor beta chains below were found in one sample sequenced in a study of shared clonotypes between healthy human individuals. Terminally differentiated effector memory CD45RA+ cells were left out of the naive CD8 fraction, which was CD45RO-negative and positively selected for CCR7. TCRdb's copy holds only in-frame clones and misses some; the assay was immunoSEQ multiplex PCR. The sample has around 2,000,000 clones; roughly 94% are singletons. Sequencing was done on a sample of naive CD8+ T cells sorted from blood. These receptors originate from a man between 18 and 29 years old in good health.

The chain joins TRBV7-9 to TRBJ2-1; no firm D call. The CDR3 extends over 13 amino acids. Looked up from germline, CDR1 is SEHNR and CDR2 is FQNEAQ (reference sequence). V was clipped by 2 bases and J by 4 bases, with 6 bases between them. CDR3 DNA: TGTGCCAGCAGCTTACAGATGTACAATGAGCAGTTCTTC. This encodes CASSLQMYNEQFF.

This chain uses TRBV7-9 with TRBJ2-3, with 7 bases matching TRBD2. Germline V gives CDR1 SEHNR, CDR2 FQNEAQ (reference sequence). There are 11 residues in the CDR3. With V trimmed by 8 bases and J by 6 bases, 2 bases remained unmatched. CDR3 sequence: CASGRADTQYF. DNA for the CDR3: TGTGCCAGCGGGAGGGCGGATACGCAGTATTTT.

The genes are TRBV6-1 and TRBJ2-7; D is perhaps TRBD1 (5 bases). V was clipped by 7 bases and J by 2 bases, with 12 bases between them. CDR3 length equals 13 residues. Germline V CDR1 and CDR2: MNHNS, SASEGT. Here the CDR3 DNA reads TGTGCCAGCAACGTTAGGGGCACCTACGAGCAGTACTTC. Translated, it gives CASNVRGTYEQYF.

This chain joins TRBV11-2 and TRBJ2-7, with TRBD1 matching over 7 bases. Trimming at V came to 6 bases and at J to 4 bases, leaving 12 bases not matched to a gene. The CDR3 has 15 residues. In germline, CDR1 is SGHAT, CDR2 FQNNGV. This CDR3 is CASRNTGEMTYEQYF. CDR3 in DNA: TGTGCCAGCAGAAACACAGGGGAAATGACTTACGAGCAGTACTTC.

This clone is a singleton in its sample. The V gene is TRBV27, the J gene TRBJ2-3; TRBD2 matches at 9 bases. Unmatched junction bases numbered 14, after V lost 8 bases and J lost 8 bases. There are 15 residues in the CDR3. Germline CDR1 MNHEY, CDR2 SMNVEV (reference sequence). Here the CDR3 DNA reads TGTGCCAGCCAAACGGACAGCGGGGGGCCGGGTACGCAGTATTTT. Its translation: CASQTDSGGPGTQYF.

The rearrangement uses TRBV5-1 and TRBJ1-6, with 9 bases lining up with TRBD1. CDR3 length: 17 amino acids. After removal of 4 bases from V and 2 bases from J, the junction contained 7 bases not matched to a gene. Per the germline V gene, CDR1 is SGHRS and CDR2 is YFSETQ. The CDR3 protein is CASSPGQGSTYNSPLHF. Here the CDR3 DNA reads TGCGCCAGCAGCCCCGGACAGGGGAGTACCTATAATTCACCCCTCCACTTT.

The chain couples TRBV4-3 to TRBJ2-2; 10 bases line up with TRBD2. CDR1 is LGHNA, CDR2 YSLEER, per germline. The CDR3 loop spans 22 amino acids. Trimming at V came to 0 bases and at J to 7 bases, leaving 23 bases not matched to a gene. CDR3 amino acids: CASSQDAGGELVAGGKSGELFF. The DNA of the CDR3 is TGCGCCAGCAGCCAAGACGCGGGTGGGGAACTCGTAGCGGGAGGAAAGAGCGGGGAGCTGTTTTTT.

The rearrangement links TRBV27 to TRBJ2-5; D unresolved. Deletions cut 3 bases from V and 1 base from J, with 9 bases between. CDR1 is MNHEY and CDR2 is SMNVEV in the germline V gene (reference sequence). The CDR3 totals 14 residues. CDR3 protein: CASSFWNSQETQYF. CDR3 sequence (DNA): TGTGCCAGCAGTTTTTGGAACAGCCAAGAGACCCAGTACTTC.

The V gene is TRBV28, the J gene TRBJ1-5; no clear D. The CDR3 loop spans 15 amino acids. Germline V gene data show CDR1 as MDHEN and CDR2 as SYDVKM. Trimming cost V 3 bases and J 4 bases, with 13 bases left between them. CDR3: CASSLDQSGNQPQHF. The CDR3 DNA reads as TGTGCCAGCAGTTTGGACCAGAGTGGGAATCAGCCCCAGCATTTT.

This clone was picked up a small number of times. Different DNA sequences within this sample yield the same CDR3. The gene calls are TRBV19 and TRBJ1-4, with D hard to call. Germline V lookup: CDR1 LNHDA, CDR2 SQIVND (reference sequence). The ends were cut back, 3 bases at V and 0 bases at J, with 2 bases in the middle. The CDR3 sequence is 13 residues long. Here the CDR3 reads CASSIATNEKLFF. The CDR3, as DNA: TGTGCCAGTAGTATTGCAACTAATGAAAAACTGTTTTTT.

Only one count was recorded for this clone. This chain connects TRBV30 to TRBJ2-7, with D hard to call. V lost 3 bases to trimming and J lost 7 bases, with 13 bases between them. The CDR3 contains 12 residues. Germline V gene sequence: CDR1 GTSNPN, CDR2 SVGIG (reference sequence). The CDR3 sequence: CAWSLSLREQYF. In DNA form, the CDR3 reads TGTGCCTGGAGCCTCTCATTGAGAGAGCAGTACTTC.

The chain couples TRBV6-1 to TRBJ1-3; D uncertain. Germline V CDR1 and CDR2: MNHNS, SASEGT. The ends were cut back, 1 base at V and 0 bases at J, with 13 bases in the middle. The CDR3 spans 17 residues. CDR3 nucleotides: TGTGCCAGCAGTGAAGAGGCTCTTCTTAGCTCTGGAAACACCATATATTTT. Translation: CASSEEALLSSGNTIYF.

The rearrangement joins TRBV30 to TRBJ2-2, with D perhaps matching TRBD1 (6 bases). Trimming removed 1 base at V and 5 bases at J, with 17 bases between. Germline loops: CDR1 GTSNPN, CDR2 SVGIG (reference sequence). The CDR3 loop spans 16 amino acids. CDR3 sequence reads: CAWSEGLGALTGELFF. CDR3 in DNA: TGTGCCTGGAGTGAGGGTTTGGGGGCGCTAACCGGGGAGCTGTTTTTT.